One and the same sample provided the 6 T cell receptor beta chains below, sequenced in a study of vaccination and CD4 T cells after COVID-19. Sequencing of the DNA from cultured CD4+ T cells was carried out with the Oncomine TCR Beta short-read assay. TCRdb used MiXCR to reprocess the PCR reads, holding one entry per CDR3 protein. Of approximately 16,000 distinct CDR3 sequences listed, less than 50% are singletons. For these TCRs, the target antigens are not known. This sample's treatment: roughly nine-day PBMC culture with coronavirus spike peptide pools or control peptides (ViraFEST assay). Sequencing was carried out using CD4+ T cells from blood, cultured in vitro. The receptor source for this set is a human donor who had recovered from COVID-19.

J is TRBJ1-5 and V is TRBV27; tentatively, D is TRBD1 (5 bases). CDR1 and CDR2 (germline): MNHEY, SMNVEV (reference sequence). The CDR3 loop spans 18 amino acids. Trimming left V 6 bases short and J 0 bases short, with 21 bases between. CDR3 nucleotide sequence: TGTGCCAGCAGCGTATCCGGGACTCGGTTTAATAGCAATCAGCCCCAGCATTTT. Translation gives CASSVSGTRFNSNQPQHF.

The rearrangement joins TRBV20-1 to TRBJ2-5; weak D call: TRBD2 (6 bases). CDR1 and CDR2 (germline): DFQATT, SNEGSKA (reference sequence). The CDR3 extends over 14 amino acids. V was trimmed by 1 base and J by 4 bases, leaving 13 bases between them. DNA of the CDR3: TGCAGTGCTAGAGTGGGGGAGGTCTTAGAGACCCAGTACTTC. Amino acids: CSARVGEVLETQYF.

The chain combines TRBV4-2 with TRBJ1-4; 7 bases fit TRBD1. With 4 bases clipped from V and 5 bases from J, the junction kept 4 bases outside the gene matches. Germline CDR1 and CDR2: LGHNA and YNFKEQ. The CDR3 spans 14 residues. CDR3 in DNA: TGTGCCAGCAGCCGGGGACAGCAGAATGAAAAACTGTTTTTT. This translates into CASSRGQQNEKLFF.

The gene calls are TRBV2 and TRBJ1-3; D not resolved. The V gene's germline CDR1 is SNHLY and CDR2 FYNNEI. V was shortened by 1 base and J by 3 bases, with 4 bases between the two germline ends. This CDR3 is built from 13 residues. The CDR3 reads CASSEGYGNTIYF. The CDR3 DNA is TGTGCCAGCAGTGAAGGGTATGGAAACACCATATATTTT.

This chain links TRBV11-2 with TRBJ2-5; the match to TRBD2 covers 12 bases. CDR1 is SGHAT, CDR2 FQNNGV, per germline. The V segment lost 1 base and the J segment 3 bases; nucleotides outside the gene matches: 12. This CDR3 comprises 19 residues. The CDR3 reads CASSLGGLAGQPAKETQYF. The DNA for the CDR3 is TGTGCCAGCAGCTTAGGGGGACTAGCGGGTCAACCGGCAAAAGAGACCCAGTACTTC.

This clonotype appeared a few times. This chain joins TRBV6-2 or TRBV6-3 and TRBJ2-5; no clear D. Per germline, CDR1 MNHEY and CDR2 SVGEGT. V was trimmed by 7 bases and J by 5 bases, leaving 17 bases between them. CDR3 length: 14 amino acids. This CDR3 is CASTPGRLGETQYF. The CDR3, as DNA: TGTGCCAGCACCCCAGGAAGGCTCGGGGAGACCCAGTACTTC.